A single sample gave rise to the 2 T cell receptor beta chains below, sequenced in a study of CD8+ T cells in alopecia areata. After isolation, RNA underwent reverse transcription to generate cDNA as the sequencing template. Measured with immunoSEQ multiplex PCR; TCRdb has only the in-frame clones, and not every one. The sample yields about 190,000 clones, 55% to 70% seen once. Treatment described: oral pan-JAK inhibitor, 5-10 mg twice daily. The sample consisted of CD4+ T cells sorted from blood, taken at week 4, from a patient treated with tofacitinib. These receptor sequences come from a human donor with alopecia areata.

CDR3 sequence reads: CASRETGLLPNNEQFF. The CDR3 DNA reads as TGTGCCAGCAGGGAAACGGGACTTTTACCCAACAATGAGCAGTTCTTC. This chain uses TRBV6-1 with TRBJ2-1; the D gene is possibly TRBD2 (6 bases). Looked up from germline, CDR1 is MNHNS and CDR2 is SASEGT. The CDR3 length is 16 residues. The germline V and J ends were trimmed by 6 bases and 5 bases, with 20 bases remaining between them.

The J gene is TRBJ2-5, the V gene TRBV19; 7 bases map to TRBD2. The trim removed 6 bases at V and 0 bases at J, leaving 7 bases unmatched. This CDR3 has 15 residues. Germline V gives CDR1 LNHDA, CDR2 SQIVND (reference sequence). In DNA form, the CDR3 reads TGTGCCAGTAGGCTCGGGGGGAGGAACCAAGAGACCCAGTACTTC. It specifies CASRLGGRNQETQYF.